Listed here are 6 T cell receptor beta chains from one sample, sequenced in a study of Ad26.COV2.S vaccination and SARS-CoV-2 variants. Only in-frame clones appear in the TCRdb table, and some are missing; sequencing was by immunoSEQ multiplex PCR. The sample has around 170,000 clones; around nine tenths are singletons. This specimen was peripheral blood, taken after recovery from COVID-19. The origin of the receptors is a human donor who had recovered from COVID-19.

The V and J genes are TRBV6-1 and TRBJ1-5, with D tentatively TRBD1 (6 bases). Germline V gene lookup returns CDR1 MNHNS and CDR2 SASEGT. The CDR3 runs 15 residues. V was clipped by 3 bases and J by 4 bases, with 13 bases between them. CDR3 in amino acids: CASSDSTGYNQPQHF. The CDR3 coding sequence is TGTGCCAGCAGTGATTCGACAGGTTATAATCAGCCCCAGCATTTT.

The DNA for the CDR3 is TGTGCCAGCAGCTTTTCAGGGGTTCTTGGGTCGGGTCACATGAACACTGAAGCTTTCTTT. It codes for CASSFSGVLGSGHMNTEAFF. This chain links TRBV5-5 with TRBJ1-1; tentative D call: TRBD1 (6 bases). V lost 2 bases to trimming and J lost 0 bases, with 26 bases between them. The CDR3 has 20 residues. Germline CDR1 and CDR2: SGHKS and YYEKEE (reference sequence).

This clone was detected a few times. V is TRBV19 and J is TRBJ2-7; weak D call: TRBD1 (6 bases). The V and J ends lost 5 bases and 2 bases respectively, with 13 bases between them. The CDR3 is 14 residues long. CDR1 LNHDA and CDR2 SQIVND come from the germline V gene (reference sequence). CDR3: CASSEPGHPYEQYF. CDR3 nucleotides: TGTGCCAGTAGTGAACCGGGACACCCCTACGAGCAGTACTTC.

The rearrangement links TRBV7-4 to TRBJ2-1, with no clear D. This CDR3 spans 12 amino acids. V was clipped by 3 bases and J by 3 bases, with 3 bases between them. Germline loops: CDR1 SGHVT, CDR2 SQSDAQ. CDR3 loop: CASSFGYNEQFF. In nucleotides, the CDR3 is TGTGCCAGCAGCTTTGGCTACAATGAGCAGTTCTTC.

This chain uses TRBV7-3 with TRBJ2-1, with 10 bases aligning to TRBD1. This CDR3 spans 15 amino acids. From germline, CDR1 is SGHTA and CDR2 FQGTGA. V shed 4 bases and J 3 bases; nucleotides not matched to a gene: 3. The CDR3 here is CASSSGTGVYNEQFF. CDR3 DNA: TGTGCCAGCAGCTCGGGGACAGGGGTCTACAATGAGCAGTTCTTC. The variable domain in full, completed from reference TRBV7-3 and TRBJ2-1, reads GAGVSQTPSNKVTEKGKYVELRCDPISGHTALYWYRQSLGQGPEFLIYFQGTGAADDSGLPNDRFFAVRPEGSVSTLKIQRTERGDSAVYLCASSSGTGVYNEQFFGPGTRLTVL.

The gene calls are TRBV5-1 and TRBJ1-6; no firm D call. CDR3 length: 14 residues. Germline loops: CDR1 SGHRS, CDR2 YFSETQ. The V and J ends lost 2 bases and 9 bases respectively, with 12 bases between them. The DNA for the CDR3 is TGCGCCAGCAGCTTCAGGCCTACGGGTTCACCCCTCCACTTT. Translating gives CASSFRPTGSPLHF.